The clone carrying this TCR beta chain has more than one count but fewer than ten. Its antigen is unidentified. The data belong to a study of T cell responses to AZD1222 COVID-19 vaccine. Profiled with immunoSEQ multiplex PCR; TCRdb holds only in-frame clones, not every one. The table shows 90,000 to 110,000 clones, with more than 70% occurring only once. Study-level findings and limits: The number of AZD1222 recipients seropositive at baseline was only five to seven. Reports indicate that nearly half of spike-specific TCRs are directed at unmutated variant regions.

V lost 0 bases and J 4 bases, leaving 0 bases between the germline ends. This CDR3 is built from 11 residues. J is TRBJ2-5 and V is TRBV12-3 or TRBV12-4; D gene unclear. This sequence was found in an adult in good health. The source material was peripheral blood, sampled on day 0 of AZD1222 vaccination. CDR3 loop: CASSLAETQYF. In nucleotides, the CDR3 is TGTGCCAGCAGTTTAGCAGAGACCCAGTACTTC.